The 5 T cell receptor beta chains below come from one sample, sequenced in a study of CD8+CD57+ T cells in acquired aplastic anemia. Researchers used genomic DNA as the template to profile TCR beta VDJ and CDR3. Each CDR3 protein gets one entry after TCRdb re-called the reads with MiXCR. The table records tens of thousands of distinct CDR3 sequences, 76% of them present only once. The sequenced material came from sorted CD4+, CD8+, or CD8+CD57+ T cells (not recorded which) from PBMCs. These receptors all stem from a human donor in good health, serving as a control.

The chain carries TRBV2 and TRBJ2-7; D tentatively reads TRBD1 or TRBD2 (5 bases each). The V end was cut by 4 bases, the J end by 4 bases, with 11 bases between. The CDR3 is made up of 13 amino acids. Looked up from germline, CDR1 is SNHLY and CDR2 is FYNNEI. The CDR3 sequence is CASSVGVGYEQYF. The CDR3 DNA reads as TGTGCCAGCAGTGTGGGGGTGGGGTACGAGCAGTACTTC.

This rearrangement joins TRBV2 to TRBJ1-2; possibly TRBD1 for D (5 bases). There are 13 residues in the CDR3. Germline lookup yields CDR1 SNHLY and CDR2 FYNNEI. The V and J ends lost 6 bases and 4 bases respectively, with 12 bases between them. CDR3 sequence (DNA): TGTGCCAGCAGAGCTGACAGTGTCTATGGCTACACCTTC. The encoded protein is CASRADSVYGYTF.

This clonotype has at least ten counts. V usage is TRBV12-3 or TRBV12-4 and J usage is TRBJ2-1, with a possible D match to TRBD1 (6 bases). CDR3 length: 15 amino acids. Trimming removed 4 bases at V and 6 bases at J, with 16 bases between. CDR3 DNA sequence: TGTGCCAGCAGTTCCCCCCTCGGGACACTCAATGAGCAGTTCTTC. This gives the protein CASSSPLGTLNEQFF.

The rearrangement links TRBV2 to TRBJ1-6; 8 nucleotides align to TRBD1. The CDR3 sequence is 14 residues long. Trimming took 9 bases from V and 5 from J; bases not matched to a gene: 6. Germline CDR1 reads SNHLY; CDR2 reads FYNNEI. CDR3 protein: CASRTGSHNSPLHF. CDR3 DNA: TGTGCCAGTCGGACAGGGAGTCATAATTCACCCCTCCACTTT. The whole variable domain, filled in from reference TRBV2 and TRBJ1-6, reads EPEVTQTPSHQVTQMGQEVILRCVPISNHLYFYWYRQILGQKVEFLVSFYNNEISEKSEIFDDQFSVERPDGSNFTLKIRSTKLEDSAMYFCASRTGSHNSPLHFGNGTRLTVT.

By proportion, this clonotype is medium-sized (0.01 to 0.1%). This rearrangement joins TRBV6-2 or TRBV6-3 to TRBJ1-5; TRBD1 might be the D (5 bases). Per germline, CDR1 MNHEY and CDR2 SVGEGT. The V end was cut by 5 bases, the J end by 4 bases, with 12 bases between. The CDR3 covers 14 residues. CDR3 sequence reads: CASSAQGWNQPQHF. The CDR3 nucleotides are TGTGCCAGCAGTGCGCAGGGTTGGAATCAGCCCCAGCATTTT.